This T cell receptor (beta chain) originates from a study of T cell clones after liver transplantation. Turning to the study itself: Patients counted as tolerant after at least one year off all immunosuppression, enzymes not exceeding twice normal.

Unstimulated PBMCs were sorted into CD3+CD4+ and CD3+CD8+ populations. Trimming removed 0 bases from V and 5 bases from J, with 5 bases in between. CDR1 is SGHRS and CDR2 is YFSETQ in the germline V gene. The CDR3 has 13 residues. Data came from immunoSEQ multiplex PCR; TCRdb stores just in-frame clones and leaves some out. The sample has roughly 120,000 clones, approximately 90% seen once; the top ten hold about 0.8%. The gene calls are TRBV5-1 and TRBJ2-2; no reliable D call. Specimen: CD4+ T cells from blood, collected 12 months after liver transplant. This sequence originates from a human patient who received a liver transplant. T cells may partly derive from the graft donor. The CDR3 sequence: CASSLGETGELFF. CDR3 nucleotide sequence: TGCGCCAGCAGCTTGGGGGAAACCGGGGAGCTGTTTTTT.